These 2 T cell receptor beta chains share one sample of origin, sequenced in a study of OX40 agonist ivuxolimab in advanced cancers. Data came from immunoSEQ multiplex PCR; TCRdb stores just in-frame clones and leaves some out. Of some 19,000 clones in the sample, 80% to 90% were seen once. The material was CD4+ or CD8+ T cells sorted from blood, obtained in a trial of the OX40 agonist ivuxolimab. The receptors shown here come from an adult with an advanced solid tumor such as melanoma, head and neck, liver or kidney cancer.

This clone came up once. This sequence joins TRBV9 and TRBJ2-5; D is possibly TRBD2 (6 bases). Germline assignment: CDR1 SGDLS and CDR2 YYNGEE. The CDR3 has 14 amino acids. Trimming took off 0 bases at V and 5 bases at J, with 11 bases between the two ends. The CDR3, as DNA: TGTGCCAGCAGCGTAGACGGGAGCGTTGAGACCCAGTACTTC. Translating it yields CASSVDGSVETQYF. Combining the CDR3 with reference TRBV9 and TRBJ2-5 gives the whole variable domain DSGVTQTPKHLITATGQRVTLRCSPRSGDLSVYWYQQSLDQGLQFLIQYYNGEERAKGNILERFSAQQFPDLHSELNLSSLELGDSALYFCASSVDGSVETQYFGPGTRLLVL.

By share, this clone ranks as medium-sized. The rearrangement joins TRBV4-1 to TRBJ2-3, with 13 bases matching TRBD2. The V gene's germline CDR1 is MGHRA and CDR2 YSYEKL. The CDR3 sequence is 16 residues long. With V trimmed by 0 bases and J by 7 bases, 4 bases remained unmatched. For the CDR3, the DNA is TGCGCCAGCAGCCAAGAGGGGACTAGCGGGATAAATACGCAGTATTTT. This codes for CASSQEGTSGINTQYF.